These T cell receptor beta chains were read from a single sample in a study of blood T cell repertoires in COVID-19. The repertoire was sequenced with immunoSEQ multiplex PCR; TCRdb's copy has only in-frame clones and lacks some. The sample has 200,000 to 250,000 clones, more than 70% seen once; the top ten hold less than 3.5%. The sequenced material came from peripheral blood. The receptors shown here come from a woman aged 55-69 years with acute or convalescent COVID-19. CDR3s include the opening cysteine and the closing phenylalanine or tryptophan. Each record gives: V gene, J gene, CDR3 protein.

v_gene: TRBV7-6
j_gene: TRBJ2-5
CDR3aa: CASSLNVAGGLLQETQYF

v_gene: TRBV2
j_gene: TRBJ2-5
CDR3aa: CASTAGGQPQETQYF

v_gene: TRBV27
j_gene: TRBJ2-5
CDR3aa: CASSTRYSTGGRETQYF

v_gene: TRBV6-5
j_gene: TRBJ1-1
CDR3aa: CASSYSSGGLWTEAFF

v_gene: TRBV7-6
j_gene: TRBJ1-1
CDR3aa: CASSPGGSRRTEAFF

v_gene: TRBV19
j_gene: TRBJ2-1
CDR3aa: CASSLTSGKQFF

v_gene: TRBV28
j_gene: TRBJ1-1
CDR3aa: CASYFAGAQATEAFF

v_gene: TRBV3-1/TRBV3-2
j_gene: TRBJ2-3
CDR3aa: CASSLRLAGQADTQYF

v_gene: TRBV28
j_gene: TRBJ2-1
CDR3aa: CASSFVVGGAGEGLDNEQFF

v_gene: TRBV5-1
j_gene: TRBJ2-3
CDR3aa: CASRPGTVPADTQYF

v_gene: TRBV2
j_gene: TRBJ2-3
CDR3aa: CASSVTFRGFF

v_gene: TRBV10-3
j_gene: TRBJ2-1
CDR3aa: CVISRTGGNNEQFF

v_gene: TRBV11-2
j_gene: TRBJ1-3
CDR3aa: CASSWEAGGSGNTIYF

v_gene: TRBV5-1
j_gene: TRBJ1-1
CDR3aa: CASSPAGQGNTEAFF

v_gene: TRBV28
j_gene: TRBJ2-7
CDR3aa: CASSFRTVPGEQYF

v_gene: TRBV18
j_gene: TRBJ1-3
CDR3aa: CASSPVGTGHSGNTIYF

v_gene: TRBV30
j_gene: TRBJ1-3
CDR3aa: CAWSAGGRSGNTIYF

v_gene: TRBV6-5
j_gene: TRBJ1-3
CDR3aa: CASSLDSLSGNTIYF

v_gene: TRBV19
j_gene: TRBJ2-6
CDR3aa: CASRYLGQGSSGANVLTF

v_gene: TRBV7-9
j_gene: TRBJ2-5
CDR3aa: CASSPPRGRAETQYF

v_gene: TRBV3-1/TRBV3-2
j_gene: TRBJ1-1
CDR3aa: CASRKTVNTEAFF

v_gene: TRBV6-5
j_gene: TRBJ1-1
CDR3aa: CMTGSRTEAFF

v_gene: TRBV6-4
j_gene: TRBJ2-7
CDR3aa: CASSGDSTYEQYF

v_gene: TRBV5-5
j_gene: TRBJ2-7
CDR3aa: CASSLGVGGEQYF

v_gene: TRBV24-1
j_gene: TRBJ2-1
CDR3aa: CATSVPGGDYNEQFF

v_gene: TRBV6-5
j_gene: TRBJ1-1
CDR3aa: CASSSGGLNTEAFF

v_gene: TRBV5-1
j_gene: TRBJ1-4
CDR3aa: CASSLDGTDEKLFF

v_gene: TRBV19
j_gene: TRBJ1-5
CDR3aa: CASSPQGSSQPQHF

v_gene: TRBV9
j_gene: TRBJ1-5
CDR3aa: CASSVGSSLNQPQHF

v_gene: TRBV6-5
j_gene: TRBJ1-6
CDR3aa: CASSYAESSYNSPLHF

v_gene: TRBV21-1
j_gene: TRBJ2-6
CDR3aa: CASSKHRDRVSGANVLTF

v_gene: TRBV10-3
j_gene: TRBJ2-1
CDR3aa: CAISESGLAGGREQFF

v_gene: TRBV19
j_gene: TRBJ1-3
CDR3aa: CASSISDRGSGNTIYF

v_gene: TRBV4-1
j_gene: TRBJ2-6
CDR3aa: CASSQERLTGANVLTF

v_gene: TRBV28
j_gene: TRBJ1-6
CDR3aa: CASSWGGGNSPLHF

v_gene: TRBV24-1
j_gene: TRBJ1-2
CDR3aa: CATSDLPERMYGYTF